There are a few counts of the clone carrying this T cell receptor beta chain. Uncontrolled infections, pregnancy, lactation or other autoimmune diseases led to patient exclusion. Scientists amplified the TCR beta CDR3 regions from RNA transcripts. First-round RT-PCR relied on HTBI primers, and a second-round multiplex PCR came next. One entry per CDR3 protein, called by TCRdb with MiXCR from the multiplex PCR reads. The repertoire holds over a million distinct CDR3 sequences, with roughly 35% as singletons. This record comes from a study of Graves' ophthalmopathy and Graves' hyperthyroidism. Germline V gives CDR1 MGHRA, CDR2 YSYEKL. The CDR3 consists of 15 residues. Trimming removed 0 bases at V and 4 bases at J, with 13 bases between.

This TCR derives from an adult man with Graves' hyperthyroidism. The sequenced material came from peripheral blood or thyroid tissue (not recorded which). The rearrangement links TRBV4-1 to TRBJ2-7; weak D call: TRBD2 (5 bases). Written as DNA, the CDR3 is TGCGCCAGCAGCCAAGATCATACTAGACGGTACGAGCAGTACTTC. Translated, it gives CASSQDHTRRYEQYF.